Included here is one T cell receptor (beta chain) sequence, with context. Antigen unknown. Trimming shortened V by 5 bases and J by 5 bases, and 20 bases separated the two germline ends. The germline CDR1 and CDR2 sequences are SGDLS and YYNGEE. This CDR3 has 15 residues. The data were produced by immunoSEQ multiplex PCR, yet TCRdb's version contains in-frame clones alone and is incomplete. The data hold about 94,000 clones, with around nine tenths observed a single time. This entry belongs to a study of T cell responses to AZD1222 COVID-19 vaccine. Study results and limitations: It was only 6 or 7 AZD1222 recipients who were seropositive at baseline.

This TCR came from an adult in good health. The sample was peripheral blood, taken on day 0 of AZD1222 vaccination. The rearrangement links TRBV9 to TRBJ2-7, with D perhaps matching TRBD1 or TRBD2 (5 bases each). The CDR3 nucleotides read TGTGCCAGCAGAACTAAGGGACCGCTCCTAAACGAGCAGTACTTC. It translates to CASRTKGPLLNEQYF. The variable domain in full, with the rest retrieved from reference TRBV9 and TRBJ2-7, is DSGVTQTPKHLITATGQRVTLRCSPRSGDLSVYWYQQSLDQGLQFLIQYYNGEERAKGNILERFSAQQFPDLHSELNLSSLELGDSALYFCASRTKGPLLNEQYFGPGTRLTVT.